Listed below are T cell receptor beta chains from one sample, sequenced in a study of cytomegalovirus exposure and HLA in healthy donors. Sequenced by immunoSEQ multiplex PCR; TCRdb stores in-frame clones only, minus some. Here the sample spans some 130,000 clones, around 72% being singletons. What was sequenced was PBMCs. These receptors were obtained from a human donor in good health. The CDR3 runs from the conserved cysteine through the conserved F or W. The D gene is left open where the match is weak. Where a row states a size, it is once, few, many or the class of an expanded clone; other rows omit it.

clone_size	d_call	j_call	v_call	cdr3_aa	cdr3_nt
few	-	TRBJ2-5	TRBV15	CATTEGSQETQYF	TGTGCCACCACGGAGGGGTCGCAAGAGACCCAGTACTTC
-	-	TRBJ2-7	TRBV6-5	CASSKTGTHYEQYF	TGTGCCAGCAGTAAAACAGGAACCCACTACGAGCAGTACTTC
-	TRBD1	TRBJ2-7	TRBV19	CASRPSPGQGSYEQYF	TGTGCCAGTAGACCCTCCCCGGGACAGGGGTCCTACGAGCAGTACTTC
few	-	TRBJ1-6	TRBV5-4	CASSRNRAHNSPLHF	TGTGCCAGCAGTCGCAACAGGGCCCATAATTCACCCCTCCACTTT
once	TRBD1	TRBJ1-1	TRBV27	CASSTGTGVTEAFF	TGTGCCAGCAGTACCGGGACAGGGGTCACTGAAGCTTTCTTT
-	-	TRBJ2-5	TRBV9	CASSTTGTAQETQYF	TGTGCCAGCTCCACCACCGGGACTGCACAAGAGACCCAGTACTTC
-	-	TRBJ1-6	TRBV19	CASSIASIITGAALHF	TGTGCCAGTAGTATAGCCAGTATAATCACAGGCGCGGCCCTCCACTTT
few	TRBD1	TRBJ2-7	TRBV6-5	CASRTGGISEQYF	TGTGCCAGCCGGACAGGGGGTATTTCCGAGCAGTACTTC
-	-	TRBJ2-5	TRBV18	CASSPRGETQYF	TGTGCCAGCTCACCAAGGGGGGAGACCCAGTACTTC
-	TRBD2	TRBJ2-2	TRBV7-2	CASSFPGLAGGGNTGELFF	TGTGCCAGCAGCTTCCCGGGACTAGCGGGAGGGGGCAACACCGGGGAGCTGTTTTTT
once	TRBD1	TRBJ1-2	TRBV7-2	CASSFSPDRVGGYTF	TGTGCCAGCAGCTTTTCGCCGGACAGGGTAGGCGGCTACACCTTC
-	-	TRBJ2-1	TRBV18	CASSPLSSEQFF	TGTGCCAGCTCACCACTGAGTAGTGAGCAGTTCTTC
-	TRBD1	TRBJ2-1	TRBV7-2	CASSLGDRGRNEQFF	TGTGCCAGCAGCTTAGGGGACAGGGGTAGAAATGAGCAGTTCTTC
few	-	TRBJ2-7	TRBV10-3	CAISDRPYEQYF	TGTGCCATCAGTGACAGGCCCTACGAGCAGTACTTC
once	TRBD1	TRBJ1-1	TRBV6-6	CASSYSMDRVTEAFF	TGTGCCAGCAGTTACTCGATGGACAGGGTCACTGAAGCTTTCTTT
-	TRBD1	TRBJ2-1	TRBV27	CASNGQGIVAYNEQFF	TGTGCCAGCAATGGACAGGGCATCGTCGCCTACAATGAGCAGTTCTTC
once	TRBD2	TRBJ2-5	TRBV30	CAWASLAGGGRETQYF	TGTGCCTGGGCCTCGTTAGCGGGAGGAGGGAGGGAGACCCAGTACTTC
-	TRBD1	TRBJ1-2	TRBV7-9	CSSSLALGQGATGYTF	TGTTCCAGCAGCTTAGCGCTGGGACAGGGGGCGACTGGCTACACCTTC
few	-	TRBJ2-5	TRBV5-1	CASSLRGMSETQYF	TGCGCCAGCAGCTTAAGGGGCATGTCTGAGACCCAGTACTTC
-	TRBD2	TRBJ2-2	TRBV4-2	CASSQEDRTSGTGELFF	TGTGCCAGCAGCCAAGAGGACCGGACTAGCGGGACCGGGGAGCTGTTTTTT
-	-	TRBJ1-5	TRBV6-1	CASSEARGSQPQHF	TGTGCCAGCAGTGAAGCTCGGGGGAGCCAGCCCCAGCATTTT
few	-	TRBJ1-1	TRBV19	CASSMGAGTKLNTEAFF	TGTGCCAGTAGTATGGGGGCCGGAACCAAACTTAACACTGAAGCTTTCTTT
-	TRBD1	TRBJ2-7	TRBV7-6	CASSPGQAAPQDF	TGTGCCAGCAGCCCGGGACAGGCCGCCCCGCAGGACTTC
few	TRBD1	TRBJ2-2	TRBV5-4	CASSRRQGGELFF	TGTGCCAGCAGCCGACGACAGGGAGGGGAGCTGTTTTTT